The next 23 T cell receptor beta chains were all read from a single sample in a study of T cell changes during pregnancy in multiple sclerosis. Assay used: immunoSEQ multiplex PCR; TCRdb lists only in-frame clones, some missing. Counted here are approximately 71,000 clones, roughly 92% occurring once; the ten biggest clones make up 1.5% to 2.5%. The sample consisted of peripheral blood, taken in the second trimester of pregnancy. Receptors originate from a female donor with multiple sclerosis, enrolled in a pregnancy study.

V usage is TRBV6-1 and J usage is TRBJ2-5; TRBD2 matches at 9 bases. Trimming cost V 6 bases and J 5 bases; bases outside gene matches: 7. Germline V gene data show CDR1 as MNHNS and CDR2 as SASEGT. CDR3 size: 14 residues. The DNA of the CDR3 is TGTGCCAGCAGCAATAGCGGGAGATCGGAGACCCAGTACTTC. Translating it yields CASSNSGRSETQYF.

The chain carries TRBV13 and TRBJ2-1, with 9 nucleotides matching TRBD1. The CDR3 loop spans 17 amino acids. CDR1 PRHDT and CDR2 FYEKMQ come from the germline V gene (reference sequence). The V gene end was trimmed by 2 bases and the J gene end by 1 base; junction bases not matched to a gene: 6. Written as DNA, the CDR3 is TGTGCCAGCAGCTTAACAATCGGGACAGGGTCCTACAATGAGCAGTTCTTC. It codes for CASSLTIGTGSYNEQFF.

The CDR3 loop reads CASTPRGATNEKLFF. DNA for the CDR3: TGTGCCAGCACCCCGCGGGGTGCGACTAATGAAAAACTGTTTTTT. The rearrangement links TRBV11-2 to TRBJ1-4; D unresolved. The CDR3 length is 15 residues. CDR1 and CDR2 (germline): SGHAT, FQNNGV. V dropped 7 bases and J dropped 2 bases, with 14 bases sitting between them.

In this sample, this clone turned up once. The CDR3 region has the DNA TGTGCCAGCAGCAGGACAGGGGTTACGAACACCGGGGAGCTGTTTTTT. It is translated as CASSRTGVTNTGELFF. The chain joins TRBV7-8 to TRBJ2-2; 9 nucleotides line up with TRBD1. This CDR3 region has 16 residues. Germline assignment: CDR1 SGHVS and CDR2 FQNEAQ. The J segment lost 0 bases and the V segment lost 5 bases, leaving 4 bases of the junction unmatched.

The genes are TRBV11-3 and TRBJ1-6; TRBD1 matches at 10 bases. The V gene end was trimmed by 5 bases and the J gene end by 10 bases; junction bases not matched to a gene: 14. Looked up from germline, CDR1 is SGHNT and CDR2 is YENEEA. This CDR3 comprises 17 residues. CDR3 in DNA: TGTGCCAGCAGCAAGGGCCCCCCCGGGACAGGGGTCTCACCCCTCCACTTT. Protein sequence: CASSKGPPGTGVSPLHF.

The chain has TRBV5-6 and TRBJ1-3; TRBD1 might be the D (5 bases). The CDR3 contains 16 residues. Looked up from germline, CDR1 is SGHDT and CDR2 is YYEEEE. Trimming removed 3 bases at V and 1 base at J, with 14 bases between. CDR3 sequence reads: CASSSGTPGSGNTIYF. The CDR3 DNA follows: TGTGCCAGCAGCTCCGGGACTCCGGGGTCTGGAAACACCATATATTTT. Complete variable domain (other parts from reference TRBV5-6 and TRBJ1-3): DAGVTQSPTHLIKTRGQQVTLRCSPKSGHDTVSWYQQALGQGPQFIFQYYEEEERQRGNFPDRFSGHQFPNYSSELNVNALLLGDSALYLCASSSGTPGSGNTIYFGEGSWLTVV.

V usage is TRBV12-5 and J usage is TRBJ2-3; 7 nucleotides align to TRBD2. CDR3 length: 18 amino acids. Germline V lookup: CDR1 LGHNT, CDR2 FRNRAP. The V segment lost 6 bases and the J segment 2 bases; nucleotides outside the gene matches: 17. The CDR3 coding sequence is TGTGCTAGTGGCCCAGTAAACCCAACCGGGACTACCACAGATACGCAGTATTTT. Protein product: CASGPVNPTGTTTDTQYF.

The chain recombines TRBV5-1 with TRBJ2-7, with 7 bases lining up with TRBD1. The CDR3 sequence is 13 residues long. The germline gives CDR1 SGHRS, CDR2 YFSETQ. The junction had 4 bases not matched to a gene; V was cut back by 7 bases and J by 0 bases. CDR3 nucleotides: TGCGCCAGCGCCCGGGACAGCTCCTACGAGCAGTACTTC. Translated, it gives CASARDSSYEQYF.

This chain links TRBV5-1 with TRBJ1-4; D gene uncertain. Trimming shortened V by 7 bases and J by 2 bases, and 12 bases separated the two germline ends. The CDR3 covers 14 residues. Germline CDR1 reads SGHRS; CDR2 reads YFSETQ. The CDR3 protein is CASGFGGTNEKLFF. The CDR3, as DNA: TGCGCCAGCGGGTTTGGAGGGACTAATGAAAAACTGTTTTTT.

The chain combines TRBV14 with TRBJ2-1; 13 nucleotides align to TRBD2. Germline CDR1 SGHDN, CDR2 FVKESK. There are 15 residues in the CDR3. The junction had 3 bases not matched to a gene; V was cut back by 6 bases and J by 4 bases. The CDR3 spells CASRQGLAGYNEQFF. As DNA, the CDR3 is TGTGCCAGCAGACAGGGACTAGCGGGGTACAATGAGCAGTTCTTC.

This clone was detected only once. V and J are TRBV5-1 and TRBJ2-7; 11 bases fit TRBD1. Germline trimming cut 2 bases from V and 0 bases from J; bases unmatched to any gene: 4. Germline V gene lookup returns CDR1 SGHRS and CDR2 YFSETQ. This CDR3 has 16 amino acids. The CDR3 nucleotides are TGCGCCAGCAGCTTTCGGACAGGGGGCAGCTCCTACGAGCAGTACTTC. Translating it yields CASSFRTGGSSYEQYF.

This sequence joins TRBV19 and TRBJ2-6; maybe TRBD2 (5 bases). CDR3 length equals 14 residues. V was pared by 7 bases and J by 1 base, with 8 bases between. CDR1 and CDR2 from the germline V gene are LNHDA and SQIVND (reference sequence). The CDR3 spells CASTSRSGANVLTF. The CDR3 DNA is TGTGCCAGTACTAGCAGATCTGGGGCCAACGTCCTGACTTTC.

The chain's CDR3 is CASSYSSGSRETQYF. Written as DNA, the CDR3 is TGTGCCAGTAGTTATAGTAGCGGGAGCCGTGAGACCCAGTACTTC. V usage is TRBV19 and J usage is TRBJ2-5, with 9 bases matching TRBD2. Looked up from germline, CDR1 is LNHDA and CDR2 is SQIVND (reference sequence). The CDR3 is 15 residues long. With 5 bases clipped from V and 5 bases from J, the junction kept 9 bases outside the gene matches.

This clone showed up just once. V gene TRBV9 combines with J gene TRBJ2-7; D is possibly TRBD2 (5 bases). Trimming left V 4 bases short and J 4 bases short, with 12 bases between. There are 13 residues in the CDR3. The germline CDR1 and CDR2 sequences are SGDLS and YYNGEE. The CDR3 spells CASSPIPGYEQYF. DNA of the CDR3: TGTGCCAGCAGCCCTATCCCGGGGTACGAGCAGTACTTC. Full variable domain (outside the CDR3, taken from reference TRBV9 and TRBJ2-7): DSGVTQTPKHLITATGQRVTLRCSPRSGDLSVYWYQQSLDQGLQFLIQYYNGEERAKGNILERFSAQQFPDLHSELNLSSLELGDSALYFCASSPIPGYEQYFGPGTRLTVT.

CDR3 loop: CASSVISTDTQYF. The CDR3 DNA reads TGTGCCAGTAGTGTTATAAGCACAGATACGCAGTATTTT. The chain is built from TRBV19 and TRBJ2-3; no clear D gene. CDR1 LNHDA and CDR2 SQIVND come from the germline V gene (reference sequence). This CDR3 is 13 amino acids long. V was pared by 5 bases and J by 0 bases, with 6 bases between. Using reference TRBV19 and TRBJ2-3 for the parts outside the CDR3, the full variable domain is DGGITQSPKYLFRKEGQNVTLSCEQNLNHDAMYWYRQDPGQGLRLIYYSQIVNDFQKGDIAEGYSVSREKKESFPLTVTSAQKNPTAFYLCASSVISTDTQYFGPGTRLTVL.

This chain uses TRBV9 with TRBJ1-1, with TRBD1 matching over 8 bases. The germline V gene has CDR1 SGDLS and CDR2 YYNGEE. The junction had 6 bases not matched to a gene; V was cut back by 3 bases and J by 11 bases. This CDR3 comprises 12 residues. CDR3 region: CASSGSGGDAFF. CDR3 in DNA: TGTGCCAGCAGCGGGTCAGGGGGCGATGCTTTCTTT.

The rearrangement links TRBV28 to TRBJ2-2, with TRBD2 identical over 8 bases. V gave up 3 bases and J gave up 4 bases; unmatched junction bases: 7. The CDR3 is 16 amino acids. CDR1 MDHEN and CDR2 SYDVKM come from the germline V gene. The CDR3, as DNA: TGTGCCAGCAGTTTTGGGAGCGGGAGATCCACCGGGGAGCTGTTTTTT. It specifies CASSFGSGRSTGELFF. Together with reference TRBV28 and TRBJ2-2, the CDR3 gives the full variable domain: DVKVTQSSRYLVKRTGEKVFLECVQDMDHENMFWYRQDPGLGLRLIYFSYDVKMKEKGDIPEGYSVSREKKERFSLILESASTNQTSMYLCASSFGSGRSTGELFFGEGSRLTVL.

J is TRBJ1-2 and V is TRBV19; 7 positions match TRBD1. The CDR3 length is 15 residues. The V gene end was trimmed by 3 bases and the J gene end by 6 bases; junction bases not matched to a gene: 10. Germline CDR1 LNHDA, CDR2 SQIVND (reference sequence). CDR3 sequence: CASSINLDRAHGYTF. In DNA, the CDR3 is TGTGCCAGTAGTATTAATTTAGACAGGGCCCATGGCTACACCTTC.

This clone showed up just once. The chain links TRBV10-3 to TRBJ2-3, with TRBD2 matching over 13 bases. CDR3 length: 15 residues. V was clipped by 11 bases and J by 3 bases; unmatched bases: 8. Germline CDR1 is ENHRY and CDR2 is SYGVKD. In DNA form, the CDR3 reads TGTGCCCTAAGGACTAGCGGGAGCGATACAGATACGCAGTATTTT. Its translation: CALRTSGSDTDTQYF.

This sequence joins TRBV6-1 and TRBJ2-1, with D maybe TRBD2 (6 bases). Germline values: CDR1 MNHNS, CDR2 SASEGT. With 4 bases removed from V and 12 bases from J, the gap between germline ends came to 16 bases. This CDR3 is 13 amino acids long. This CDR3 reads CASSGGTGVGQFF. CDR3 in DNA: TGTGCCAGCAGTGGCGGGACGGGAGTGGGGCAGTTCTTC.

CDR3 protein: CATGTGPNYGYTF. The CDR3 nucleotides read TGTGCCACCGGGACAGGGCCTAACTATGGCTACACCTTC. The chain is built from TRBV2 and TRBJ1-2; TRBD1 aligns across 9 bases. The J segment lost 0 bases and the V segment lost 10 bases, leaving 3 bases of the junction unmatched. This CDR3 contains 13 residues. The germline CDR1 and CDR2 sequences are SNHLY and FYNNEI.

The chain recombines TRBV29-1 with TRBJ2-2; maybe TRBD2 (6 bases). Between the trimmed V and J ends, which lost 5 bases and 1 base, there was a span of 11 bases. Germline CDR1 is SQVTM and CDR2 is ANQGSEA. The CDR3 spans 14 residues. The DNA for the CDR3 is TGCAGCGTTTTGTACGGGAGGAACACCGGGGAGCTGTTTTTT. Translation: CSVLYGRNTGELFF.

The V call is TRBV5-1, the J call TRBJ2-1, with 16 bases lining up with TRBD2. This CDR3 comprises 16 residues. V lost 5 bases to trimming and J lost 6 bases; unmatched junction nucleotides: 5. Germline values: CDR1 SGHRS, CDR2 YFSETQ. Written as DNA, the CDR3 is TGCGCCAGCAGTTCGGGACTAGCGGGAGGGCCCAATGAGCAGTTCTTC. Its protein product is CASSSGLAGGPNEQFF.